The clone carrying this T cell receptor (beta chain) appeared a few times. The data are from a study of cytomegalovirus exposure and HLA in healthy donors. V lost 4 bases and J lost 4, with 11 bases in between. The CDR3 runs 14 residues. The germline V gene encodes CDR1 SNHLY and CDR2 FYNNEI. The PCR contained 60 Vbeta and 13 Jbeta primers. Generated by immunoSEQ multiplex PCR, the TCRdb table keeps only in-frame clones and is missing some. The repertoire has 200,000 or so clones, 80% to 85% of them found once; the top ten carry about 3%. This chain links TRBV2 with TRBJ2-1; the D gene is possibly TRBD1 (6 bases). Sequenced material: PBMCs. The TCR sequence derives from a middle-aged woman in good health and CMV-seronegative. CDR3 sequence: CASSGDIQYNEQFF. For the CDR3, the DNA is TGTGCCAGCAGTGGGGACATCCAATACAATGAGCAGTTCTTC.